This T cell receptor (beta chain) derives from a study of molecular identifiers for immune sequencing clone quantification (dated by TCRdb to the late 2010s). Describing the broader study: For a replicate experiment, the RNA from either about 20,000 or 100,000 naive CD8 T cells was divided into five aliquots, and four of those aliquots went on to sequencing. This methods study benchmarked molecular-identifier clustering-based TCR repertoire sequencing (MIDCIRS) and TCR RNA copy counting, using CD8 T cells to do so.

Libraries were built with PCR. The sequencer was an Illumina HiSeq 4000. Bulk TCR libraries were made following a previously described method, with the TCR primers given in Table S5. Total RNA was purified with the Qiagen AllPrep DNA/RNA kit. Before analysis, reads from multiple sequencing runs of the same library were pooled. The original pipeline was this. Reads were retained only if their TCR constant sequence matched exactly, and those retained reads were trimmed to 150 nt and grouped according to their 12-nt molecular barcodes. Reads inside each barcode group were sub-clustered using a 15% Levenshtein threshold, and a quality-weighted consensus sequence was constructed for each RNA molecule. Non-functional sequences were excluded, and lower-count sequences lying one edit away from another sequence were also excluded. Based on a fit of two negative binomial distributions, barcode sub-clusters having less than 20% of the maximum read count were discarded. The raw public reads went through TCRdb reprocessing: fastp at Q25, MiXCR clone calling, in-frame beta chains kept. Each entry is one CDR3 protein sequence, shown with its most common DNA and genes. Clone size and V and J calls follow TCRdb, not the original study. The sample includes 55,000 to 75,000 distinct CDR3 sequences, with 15% to 20% observed a single time. The ten largest clonotypes hold 1.5% to 1.8% of the sample.

What the research found in general, with its limitations: Even against a background of around 950,000 naive CD8 T cells, spiked-in Jurkat TCR RNA amounting to a single cell's worth was reported to be detectable. When barcode sub-clustering was not used, chimeric consensus sequences inflated TCR diversity, with chimeras reaching as high as 47%. Clones above 20 RNA copies held over 97% of molecules in CMV-specific effector cells but under 1% in naive cells. Modeling gave about three recovered TCR RNA copies per cell versus 8 to 10 by digital PCR, implying around 30% capture efficiency. Highly expanded clone sizes could be underestimated if identical TCR molecules share a barcode. Naive libraries contained spiked-in Jurkat TCR RNA (10 copies' worth), which is not part of the donor repertoire.

Including the terminal cysteine and phenylalanine, the CDR3 comprises 17 residues. Solely the CDR3 DNA is kept, with 51 bases framed from the first base. Reading the germline V gene gives CDR1 SGHAT and CDR2 FQNNGV. V is reduced by 1 base and J by 0 bases, leaving a spacing of 15 bases between them. Many counts were recorded for this clonotype. It has no known antigen specificity. There are no base qualities to consult, and no much larger clone falls within one base. Naive CD8 T cell libraries were made from 20,000 to 1,000,000 sorted cells using 10%, 30% or 50% of purified RNA. Naive CD8 T cells were FACS-sorted as CD8+CD4-CCR7+CD45RA+ on a BD FACSAria II into RLT Plus buffer. More than 8 TCR copies' worth of Jurkat RNA were spiked into about 19,000-1,000,000 naive CD8 T cell samples to test detection sensitivity. Enrichment of CD8 T cells was performed with RosetteSep CD8+ T Cell Enrichment Cocktail and Ficoll-Paque, after which ACK red cell lysis was carried out.

The chain uses TRBV11-2 and TRBJ1-1; too little of a D gene remains to name it. The sequence derives from a human donor in good health. Some libraries in this study had Jurkat cell RNA spiked in. Sample: naive CD8+ T cells from blood, with Jurkat cell RNA spiked in. Interpreted using the paper, the cell subset or site label stands for: FACS-sorted CD8+CD4-CCR7+CD45RA+ naive T cells. The CDR3 has the sequence CASSLASLGSMNTEAFF. In nucleotide form, the sequence is TGTGCCAGCAGCTTAGCCTCCCTTGGCAGTATGAACACTGAAGCTTTCTTT.